These T cell receptor beta chains were read from a single sample in a study of blood T cells in healthy people across ages. TCRdb called the 5' RACE reads again in MiXCR, with one record for every CDR3 protein. The sample has some 1.5 million distinct CDR3 sequences; 28% are singletons. Specimen: blood. The receptors shown here come from a woman in her 30s in good health. Both conserved end residues are part of each CDR3. A D gene is named only where the DNA matches it firmly.

J	V	D	CDR3
TRBJ1-5	TRBV20-1	NA	CSAGGGGVANQPQHF
TRBJ2-3	TRBV5-6	NA	CASRLYKQSPTQYF
TRBJ2-5	TRBV5-1	TRBD2	CANSSGGGFVQETQYF
TRBJ1-2	TRBV2	NA	CASSGEGYTF
TRBJ2-1	TRBV28	NA	CASRSGGNVNEQFF
TRBJ2-1	TRBV3-1	TRBD2	CASSQGPRSQAGVREQFF
TRBJ1-4	TRBV7-9	NA	CASSLAIGGVTNEKLFF
TRBJ2-5	TRBV5-1	NA	CASSRHEVETQYF
TRBJ1-6	TRBV6-5	NA	CASRPTGVGYNSPLHF
TRBJ2-1	TRBV28	NA	CASSLGTLGGGEQFF
TRBJ1-6	TRBV12-3/TRBV12-4	TRBD1	CASSFGTGGSPLQF
TRBJ2-3	TRBV12-3/TRBV12-4	NA	CASSRDSGSTDTQYF
TRBJ1-2	TRBV12-3/TRBV12-4	NA	CASTPRWGLNYVYTF
TRBJ1-2	TRBV7-2	NA	CASSLALTSEYGYTF
TRBJ1-2	TRBV7-2	NA	CASSFGAAPGGYTF
TRBJ2-5	TRBV6-1	NA	CASSDGAWDETQYF
TRBJ2-1	TRBV20-1	TRBD1	CSFGEGANTEQFF
TRBJ2-7	TRBV7-7	TRBD1	CASSRGQGYEQYF
TRBJ1-4	TRBV6-1	NA	CASFRVGATNEKLFF
TRBJ1-5	TRBV20-1	NA	CSAPDSSDQPQHF
TRBJ2-1	TRBV7-9	TRBD2	CASSPSGENHNEQFF
TRBJ2-7	TRBV5-5	TRBD2	CASSLWGGNELSYEQYF
TRBJ2-3	TRBV5-1	TRBD2	CASSFTSGETDTQYF
TRBJ2-6	TRBV6-4	NA	CASSRGDRSGANVQTF
TRBJ2-1	TRBV19	TRBD2	CASSATSGGVYNEQFF
TRBJ2-3	TRBV7-3	NA	CASSLNGGSATQYF
TRBJ2-5	TRBV3-1	TRBD1	CASSQNRDRRETQYF
TRBJ2-7	TRBV5-1	NA	CASSFGRDCYEQYF
TRBJ2-5	TRBV2	TRBD1	CASSGDRGYGQYF
TRBJ1-2	TRBV12-3/TRBV12-4	NA	CASSFVGNYGYTF
TRBJ1-1	TRBV6-1	NA	CASSGAIGGTFYEAFF